This is a list of T cell receptor beta chains from one sample in a study of blood T cell repertoires in COVID-19. The data were produced by immunoSEQ multiplex PCR, yet TCRdb's version contains in-frame clones alone and is incomplete. Seen here are some 95,000 clones, 70% to 85% observed once, and the top ten hold about 6.4%. The sample was peripheral blood. The receptors shown here come from a man between 65 and 79 years old with acute or convalescent COVID-19. CDR3s include the opening cysteine and the closing phenylalanine or tryptophan. The D gene is left open where the match is weak. Size is stated for part of the rows, as once, few or many counts, or as a class when the clone is expanded.

CDR3 length: 13
J gene: TRBJ1-6
D gene: TRBD1
V gene: TRBV6-5
clone size: .
CDR3 DNA: TGTGCCAGCACAACAGGGGTCGGTTCACCCCTCCACTTT
CDR3 protein: CASTTGVGSPLHF

CDR3 length: 12
J gene: TRBJ1-1
D gene: .
V gene: TRBV2
clone size: .
CDR3 DNA: TGTGCCAGCAGTGAACGGGGCACTGAAGCTTTCTTT
CDR3 protein: CASSERGTEAFF

CDR3 length: 13
J gene: TRBJ2-3
D gene: .
V gene: TRBV12-3/TRBV12-4
clone size: .
CDR3 DNA: TGTGCCAGCAGTGCCCAGGGTACAGATACGCAGTATTTT
CDR3 protein: CASSAQGTDTQYF

CDR3 length: 16
J gene: TRBJ2-1
D gene: TRBD1
V gene: TRBV20-1
clone size: .
CDR3 DNA: TGCAGTGCTAGTGCCCCCGACAGGGTGAGGGACAATGAGCAGTTCTTC
CDR3 protein: CSASAPDRVRDNEQFF

CDR3 length: 15
J gene: TRBJ1-6
D gene: .
V gene: TRBV5-6
clone size: .
CDR3 DNA: TGTGCCAGCGCCGTAGGCGGGATTAATAATTCACCCCTCCACTTT
CDR3 protein: CASAVGGINNSPLHF

CDR3 length: 16
J gene: TRBJ2-1
D gene: .
V gene: TRBV11-2
clone size: few
CDR3 DNA: TGTGCCAGCAGCTCGTTGGCTGGGCGGGGACACAATGAGCAGTTCTTC
CDR3 protein: CASSSLAGRGHNEQFF

CDR3 length: 19
J gene: TRBJ2-6
D gene: .
V gene: TRBV7-3
clone size: .
CDR3 DNA: TGTGCCAGCAGCTCGGCCCGGGGGGCCCCTAGCTCTGGGGCCAACGTCCTGACTTTC
CDR3 protein: CASSSARGAPSSGANVLTF

CDR3 length: 15
J gene: TRBJ2-2
D gene: .
V gene: TRBV7-2
clone size: .
CDR3 DNA: TGTGCCAGCAGCCAGGACAGCGCGAACACCGGGGAGCTGTTTTTT
CDR3 protein: CASSQDSANTGELFF

CDR3 length: 18
J gene: TRBJ2-6
D gene: TRBD1
V gene: TRBV19
clone size: .
CDR3 DNA: TGTGCCAGTACCTCCGGGACAGGGATAGGATCTGGGGCCAACGTCCTGACTTTC
CDR3 protein: CASTSGTGIGSGANVLTF

CDR3 length: 15
J gene: TRBJ1-4
D gene: TRBD1
V gene: TRBV9
clone size: once
CDR3 DNA: TGTGCCAGCAGCGTCCAGGGGGCAACTAATGAAAAACTGTTTTTT
CDR3 protein: CASSVQGATNEKLFF

CDR3 length: 15
J gene: TRBJ1-3
D gene: TRBD1
V gene: TRBV5-1
clone size: .
CDR3 DNA: TGCGCCAGCAGCCCCGGGACAGGCTCTGGAAACACCATATATTTT
CDR3 protein: CASSPGTGSGNTIYF

CDR3 length: 18
J gene: TRBJ2-5
D gene: .
V gene: TRBV21-1
clone size: .
CDR3 DNA: TGTGCCAGCAGCAATGAGGATACGGGACTAGCGGGAGGACAGACCCAGTACTTC
CDR3 protein: CASSNEDTGLAGGQTQYF

CDR3 length: 14
J gene: TRBJ1-5
D gene: .
V gene: TRBV7-8
clone size: .
CDR3 DNA: TGTGCCAGCAGCTTAACGGACTTAGGCCAGCCCCAGCATTTT
CDR3 protein: CASSLTDLGQPQHF

CDR3 length: 16
J gene: TRBJ1-6
D gene: TRBD1
V gene: TRBV3-1/TRBV3-2
clone size: .
CDR3 DNA: TGTGCCAGCAGCCAGCGGTCGACAGGGGGTAATTCACCCCTCCACTTT
CDR3 protein: CASSQRSTGGNSPLHF

CDR3 length: 13
J gene: TRBJ2-5
D gene: .
V gene: TRBV5-1
clone size: .
CDR3 DNA: TGCGCCAGCAGCTTGGTAGACCAAGAGACCCAGTACTTC
CDR3 protein: CASSLVDQETQYF

CDR3 length: 14
J gene: TRBJ1-6
D gene: .
V gene: TRBV6-5
clone size: .
CDR3 DNA: TGTGCCAGCATTATCGACAGGAATAATTCACCCCTCCACTTT
CDR3 protein: CASIIDRNNSPLHF

CDR3 length: 15
J gene: TRBJ2-5
D gene: .
V gene: TRBV24-1
clone size: once
CDR3 DNA: TGTGCCACCAGTCATGCCACGGGGGTCCAAGAGACCCAGTACTTC
CDR3 protein: CATSHATGVQETQYF

CDR3 length: 14
J gene: TRBJ2-3
D gene: .
V gene: TRBV27
clone size: .
CDR3 DNA: TGTGCCAGCAGTTTATCGTTCGGGGGAGATACGCAGTATTTT
CDR3 protein: CASSLSFGGDTQYF

CDR3 length: 15
J gene: TRBJ2-5
D gene: TRBD2
V gene: TRBV2
clone size: .
CDR3 DNA: TGTGCCAGCAGTGATTCAGCGGGGGCTGCAGAGACCCAGTACTTC
CDR3 protein: CASSDSAGAAETQYF

CDR3 length: 15
J gene: TRBJ1-1
D gene: .
V gene: TRBV7-9
clone size: .
CDR3 DNA: TGTGCCAGCAGCTTCGTAATTTCAGGGAACACTGAAGCTTTCTTT
CDR3 protein: CASSFVISGNTEAFF

CDR3 length: 14
J gene: TRBJ1-1
D gene: .
V gene: TRBV11-3
clone size: .
CDR3 DNA: TGTGCCAGCAGCTTAGGATCCCCCGGAGCTGAAGCTTTCTTT
CDR3 protein: CASSLGSPGAEAFF

CDR3 length: 15
J gene: TRBJ1-1
D gene: .
V gene: TRBV7-9
clone size: .
CDR3 DNA: TGTGCCAGCAGCTTCGGAGGAAGATTGAACACTGAAGCTTTCTTT
CDR3 protein: CASSFGGRLNTEAFF

CDR3 length: 14
J gene: TRBJ1-4
D gene: TRBD1
V gene: TRBV2
clone size: .
CDR3 DNA: TGTGCCAGCAGTTACAGGGGGAGTAATGAAAAACTGTTTTTT
CDR3 protein: CASSYRGSNEKLFF

CDR3 length: 11
J gene: TRBJ1-1
D gene: .
V gene: TRBV13
clone size: .
CDR3 DNA: TGTGCCAGCACCTTGGCCACTGAAGCTTTCTTT
CDR3 protein: CASTLATEAFF

CDR3 length: 13
J gene: TRBJ2-1
D gene: TRBD1
V gene: TRBV11-2
clone size: .
CDR3 DNA: TGTGCCGGTGCCGGGACAGGGGGCCATGAGCAGTTCTTC
CDR3 protein: CAGAGTGGHEQFF

CDR3 length: 17
J gene: TRBJ1-1
D gene: TRBD1
V gene: TRBV2
clone size: .
CDR3 DNA: TGTGCCAGCAGTGTAATTACGGGACAGGGGGTCGAGACTGAAGCTTTCTTT
CDR3 protein: CASSVITGQGVETEAFF

CDR3 length: 14
J gene: TRBJ1-5
D gene: .
V gene: TRBV18
clone size: once
CDR3 DNA: TGTGCCAGCTCACTGCGTGATAGCAATCAGCCCCAGCATTTT
CDR3 protein: CASSLRDSNQPQHF

CDR3 length: 15
J gene: TRBJ1-5
D gene: TRBD1
V gene: TRBV2
clone size: .
CDR3 DNA: TGTGCCAGCAGTGAACGGGACAGGGGCAATCAGCCCCAGCATTTT
CDR3 protein: CASSERDRGNQPQHF

CDR3 length: 14
J gene: TRBJ2-7
D gene: .
V gene: TRBV6-1
clone size: .
CDR3 DNA: TGTGCCAGCAGTGAAAACTTGAGTAGTAGCGAGCAGTACTTC
CDR3 protein: CASSENLSSSEQYF

CDR3 length: 16
J gene: TRBJ2-7
D gene: TRBD1
V gene: TRBV5-6
clone size: .
CDR3 DNA: TGTGCCAGCAGTCCGGGGACAGGGCAGAGCTCCTACGAGCAGTACTTC
CDR3 protein: CASSPGTGQSSYEQYF

CDR3 length: 16
J gene: TRBJ1-1
D gene: .
V gene: TRBV7-9
clone size: .
CDR3 DNA: TGTGCCAGCAGCCATGCCCAGGGAAGTGGAATCACTGAAGCTTTCTTT
CDR3 protein: CASSHAQGSGITEAFF

CDR3 length: 16
J gene: TRBJ1-5
D gene: .
V gene: TRBV5-1
clone size: .
CDR3 DNA: TGCGCCAGCAGCCTGCCGCCGTCTACTAGCAATCAGCCCCAGCATTTT
CDR3 protein: CASSLPPSTSNQPQHF

CDR3 length: 15
J gene: TRBJ1-6
D gene: .
V gene: TRBV20-1
clone size: .
CDR3 DNA: TGCAGTGCTAGTAGGGCTGGCAGGGAAAATTCACCCCTCCACTTT
CDR3 protein: CSASRAGRENSPLHF

CDR3 length: 17
J gene: TRBJ2-5
D gene: .
V gene: TRBV27
clone size: .
CDR3 DNA: TGTGCCAGCAGTCTATCCGTGGGGAGGAGACCGAGGGAGACCCAGTACTTC
CDR3 protein: CASSLSVGRRPRETQYF

CDR3 length: 15
J gene: TRBJ1-2
D gene: TRBD1
V gene: TRBV27
clone size: .
CDR3 DNA: TGTGCCAGCAGTTTATACCCAGGGGGTAATTATGGCTACACCTTC
CDR3 protein: CASSLYPGGNYGYTF

CDR3 length: 15
J gene: TRBJ1-3
D gene: TRBD1
V gene: TRBV28
clone size: once
CDR3 DNA: TGTGCCGGACAACAAGCTAGGACAGGGGCAAACACCATATATTTT
CDR3 protein: CAGQQARTGANTIYF

CDR3 length: 15
J gene: TRBJ2-7
D gene: .
V gene: TRBV20-1
clone size: once
CDR3 DNA: TGCAGTGCTAGTCCTCGGACGGGAGAACTAAGTGCGCAGTACTTC
CDR3 protein: CSASPRTGELSAQYF

CDR3 length: 14
J gene: TRBJ1-1
D gene: TRBD1
V gene: TRBV7-9
clone size: .
CDR3 DNA: TGTGCCAGCAGCTTAGGACAGGGAGAAACTGAAGCTTTCTTT
CDR3 protein: CASSLGQGETEAFF

CDR3 length: 12
J gene: TRBJ1-1
D gene: .
V gene: TRBV10-3
clone size: .
CDR3 DNA: TGTGCCATCAGTGAGATGAGAACTGAAGCTTTCTTT
CDR3 protein: CAISEMRTEAFF

CDR3 length: 12
J gene: TRBJ1-1
D gene: .
V gene: TRBV19
clone size: once
CDR3 DNA: TGTGCCAGCACTACTAGGGAGCGCGGGGCTTTCTTT
CDR3 protein: CASTTRERGAFF

CDR3 length: 13
J gene: TRBJ1-2
D gene: .
V gene: TRBV7-2
clone size: .
CDR3 DNA: TGTGCCAGCAGCCAACAGGGTAACTATGGCTACACCTTC
CDR3 protein: CASSQQGNYGYTF

CDR3 length: 14
J gene: TRBJ2-7
D gene: TRBD1
V gene: TRBV14
clone size: .
CDR3 DNA: TGTGCCAGCAGCCTAAGAACAGGGGGTTACGAGCAGTACTTC
CDR3 protein: CASSLRTGGYEQYF

CDR3 length: 14
J gene: TRBJ2-3
D gene: .
V gene: TRBV11-3
clone size: .
CDR3 DNA: TGTGCCAGCAGCTTACGGGGTGACACAGATACGCAGTATTTT
CDR3 protein: CASSLRGDTDTQYF

CDR3 length: 15
J gene: TRBJ2-3
D gene: TRBD1
V gene: TRBV5-1
clone size: once
CDR3 DNA: TGCGCCAGCAGCTTGGGGACAGGGGAAACAGATACGCAGTATTTT
CDR3 protein: CASSLGTGETDTQYF

CDR3 length: 16
J gene: TRBJ2-5
D gene: TRBD2
V gene: TRBV5-1
clone size: .
CDR3 DNA: TGCGCCAGCACCCCGGGGGGGCTAGTTGGGCAAGAGACCCAGTACTTC
CDR3 protein: CASTPGGLVGQETQYF

CDR3 length: 15
J gene: TRBJ2-1
D gene: .
V gene: TRBV5-1
clone size: .
CDR3 DNA: TGCGCCAGCAGCTTGGACCCGGCTCGGGGGAATGAGCAGTTCTTC
CDR3 protein: CASSLDPARGNEQFF

CDR3 length: 14
J gene: TRBJ2-2
D gene: TRBD1
V gene: TRBV5-1
clone size: once
CDR3 DNA: TGCGCCAGCAGCTCGGGACAGGCGACCGGGGAGCTGTTTTTT
CDR3 protein: CASSSGQATGELFF

CDR3 length: 13
J gene: TRBJ1-1
D gene: TRBD1
V gene: TRBV28
clone size: .
CDR3 DNA: TGTGCCAGCAGCCCGACAGGGCCCCCTGAAGCTTTCTTT
CDR3 protein: CASSPTGPPEAFF

CDR3 length: 16
J gene: TRBJ2-5
D gene: TRBD1
V gene: TRBV11-2
clone size: .
CDR3 DNA: TGTGCCAGCAGCTTCCCGGGACAGGGGGCTGTTGAGACCCAGTACTTC
CDR3 protein: CASSFPGQGAVETQYF

CDR3 length: 18
J gene: TRBJ1-3
D gene: .
V gene: TRBV7-9
clone size: few
CDR3 DNA: TGTGCCAGCAGCAAAGACTTGGGCAGGGGAAGATCTGGAAACACCATATATTTT
CDR3 protein: CASSKDLGRGRSGNTIYF

CDR3 length: 16
J gene: TRBJ2-2
D gene: .
V gene: TRBV5-1
clone size: .
CDR3 DNA: TGCGCCAGCAGCCCTTCCGACAGCGCGAACACCGGGGAGCTGTTTTTT
CDR3 protein: CASSPSDSANTGELFF

CDR3 length: 11
J gene: TRBJ1-1
D gene: .
V gene: TRBV29-1
clone size: .
CDR3 DNA: TGCAGCGTTTATGAGTATCCTGAAGCTTTCTTT
CDR3 protein: CSVYEYPEAFF

CDR3 length: 17
J gene: TRBJ2-5
D gene: TRBD2
V gene: TRBV7-9
clone size: .
CDR3 DNA: TGTGCCAGCAGCCCAGCCCGACTAGCGGGAGGGGGGGAGACCCAGTACTTC
CDR3 protein: CASSPARLAGGGETQYF

CDR3 length: 15
J gene: TRBJ2-5
D gene: .
V gene: TRBV27
clone size: .
CDR3 DNA: TGTGCCAGCGCCCGGAGATACCAAAGCCAAGAGACCCAGTACTTC
CDR3 protein: CASARRYQSQETQYF

CDR3 length: 14
J gene: TRBJ2-2
D gene: TRBD1
V gene: TRBV5-6
clone size: .
CDR3 DNA: TGTGCCAGCAGCTTGACAGGGGGTCCCGGGGAGCTGTTTTTT
CDR3 protein: CASSLTGGPGELFF